This TCR beta chain was identified during a study of T cell repertoires in cytomegalovirus infection. Study-wide context: Shared public TCR beta signatures pointed to both CMV infection and a matching HLA type. Study results and limitations: Summed frequency of public TCR beta families distinguished CMV carriers with the relevant HLA.

TCRdb redid the calling of the reads with MiXCR, one entry per CDR3 protein. This repertoire shows approximately 500,000 distinct CDR3 sequences, 25% to 35% found once; its top ten account for roughly 17%. Germline CDR1 and CDR2: ENHRY and SYGVKD. V lost 3 bases and J lost 2; bases outside the gene matches: 2. This CDR3 comprises 14 residues. As for this clonotype: The antigen is undetermined.

V and J are TRBV10-3 and TRBJ2-3, with 7 bases fitting TRBD1. The source of this sequence is a human donor in good health (CMV status not recorded). Some clones in this sample may be carry-over from other donors' samples. The sequencing here drew on cultured PBMCs, taken from culture after CMV antigen stimulation. The CDR3 DNA sequence: TGTGCCATCAGTGACGACAGGGACACAGATACGCAGTATTTT. It translates to CAISDDRDTDTQYF.